The next 28 T cell receptor beta chains were all read from a single sample in a study of PD-L1 blockade in urothelial cancer. Documented time point: pretreatment peripheral blood. Sequencing was performed with immunoSEQ multiplex PCR; in TCRdb, only in-frame clones are kept and a portion is missing. Here the sample spans around 35,000 clones, over 70% being singletons. The specimen comprised PBMCs, sampled around atezolizumab (anti-PD-L1) treatment. These TCRs come from a man in his 60s with urothelial cancer.

This chain connects TRBV11-1 to TRBJ2-7, with 8 nucleotides matching TRBD1. The germline V gene has CDR1 SGHAT and CDR2 FQDESV (reference sequence). The junction had 3 bases not matched to a gene; V was cut back by 5 bases and J by 6 bases. CDR3 size: 12 residues. CDR3 sequence (DNA): TGTGCCAGCAGCGCAGGGGGCGGCGAGCAGTACTTC. It yields the protein CASSAGGGEQYF. Combining the CDR3 with reference TRBV11-1 and TRBJ2-7 gives the whole variable domain EAEVAQSPRYKITEKSQAVAFWCDPISGHATLYWYRQILGQGPELLVQFQDESVVDDSQLPKDRFSAERLKGVDSTLKIQPAELGDSAMYLCASSAGGGEQYFGPGTRLTVT.

This chain uses TRBV5-1 with TRBJ1-1; D gene ambiguous. This CDR3 spans 13 amino acids. V gave up 1 base and J gave up 4 bases, with 8 bases separating them. Per the germline V gene, CDR1 is SGHRS and CDR2 is YFSETQ. CDR3 nucleotides: TGCGCCAGCAGCTTGTTCGGTGGCACTGAAGCTTTCTTT. This translates into CASSLFGGTEAFF.

The rearrangement links TRBV9 to TRBJ2-2; 12 nucleotides align to TRBD2. Germline V gene lookup returns CDR1 SGDLS and CDR2 YYNGEE. CDR3 length equals 16 residues. V shed 3 bases and J 5 bases; nucleotides not matched to a gene: 5. CDR3 in amino acids: CASSASTSGSTGELFF. The CDR3 DNA reads TGTGCCAGCAGCGCCTCGACTAGCGGGAGTACCGGGGAGCTGTTTTTT. Full variable domain (remainder filled in from reference TRBV9 and TRBJ2-2): DSGVTQTPKHLITATGQRVTLRCSPRSGDLSVYWYQQSLDQGLQFLIQYYNGEERAKGNILERFSAQQFPDLHSELNLSSLELGDSALYFCASSASTSGSTGELFFGEGSRLTVL.

This sequence joins TRBV11-3 and TRBJ2-1; TRBD2 aligns across 10 bases. CDR1 is SGHNT and CDR2 is YENEEA in the germline V gene. The J segment lost 6 bases and the V segment lost 1 base, leaving 6 bases of the junction unmatched. The CDR3 runs to 16 residues. The CDR3: CASSLGLAGGGNEQFF. Written as DNA, the CDR3 is TGTGCCAGCAGCTTAGGACTAGCGGGCGGGGGCAATGAGCAGTTCTTC.

The rearrangement uses TRBV5-1 and TRBJ1-1; 10 bases match TRBD1. Germline assignment: CDR1 SGHRS and CDR2 YFSETQ. V lost 6 bases to trimming and J lost 7 bases; unmatched junction nucleotides: 9. This CDR3 region has 14 residues. CDR3 bases: TGCGCCAGCACCACGGACAGGGGGGTCGGTGAAGCTTTCTTT. This sequence encodes CASTTDRGVGEAFF.

The chain employs TRBV19 and TRBJ1-1; perhaps TRBD1 as D (5 bases). The germline V and J ends were trimmed by 9 bases and 0 bases, with 11 bases remaining between them. Germline CDR1 reads LNHDA; CDR2 reads SQIVND (reference sequence). The CDR3 runs 13 residues. In DNA form, the CDR3 reads TGTGCCAGCATCAGGGCAATGAACACTGAAGCTTTCTTT. It is translated as CASIRAMNTEAFF.

For the CDR3, the DNA is TGCGCCAGCTCCTCTATAGCAGGGTCCTACGAGCAGTACTTC. Residues: CASSSIAGSYEQYF. The V call is TRBV10-1, the J call TRBJ2-7; TRBD1 might be the D (5 bases). The CDR3 contains 14 residues. In germline, CDR1 is WNHNN, CDR2 SYGVQD (reference sequence). Trimming pared 8 bases from V and 1 base from J, leaving 15 bases between.

This chain joins TRBV14 and TRBJ2-5; D is perhaps TRBD2 (5 bases). The CDR3 extends over 13 amino acids. CDR1 is SGHDN and CDR2 is FVKESK in the germline V gene. Trimming pared 5 bases from V and 5 bases from J, leaving 12 bases between. DNA for the CDR3: TGTGCCAGCAGCGGTACTAGAGGCGAGACCCAGTACTTC. Its translation is CASSGTRGETQYF. Complete variable domain (other parts from reference TRBV14 and TRBJ2-5): EAGVTQFPSHSVIEKGQTVTLRCDPISGHDNLYWYRRVMGKEIKFLLHFVKESKQDESGMPNNRFLAERTGGTYSTLKVQPAELEDSGVYFCASSGTRGETQYFGPGTRLLVL.

The chain couples TRBV29-1 to TRBJ2-5, with 7 bases matching TRBD2. The CDR3 consists of 12 residues. The ends lost 6 bases at V and 3 bases at J; junction bases unmatched: 4. Germline lookup yields CDR1 SQVTM and CDR2 ANQGSEA. The CDR3 reads CSVKSGEETQYF. The CDR3 DNA sequence: TGCAGCGTGAAAAGCGGGGAAGAGACCCAGTACTTC.

J is TRBJ2-7 and V is TRBV7-2; D gene unclear. The CDR3 is made up of 14 amino acids. Germline CDR1 is SGHTA and CDR2 is FQGNSA. V was clipped by 1 base and J by 1 base, with 8 bases between them. The CDR3 loop reads CASSLVPESYEQYF. The DNA for the CDR3 is TGTGCCAGCAGCTTAGTTCCGGAGTCCTACGAGCAGTACTTC.

The chain combines TRBV27 with TRBJ2-1; tentatively, D is TRBD1 (6 bases). Between the trimmed V and J ends, which lost 2 bases and 9 bases, there was a span of 17 bases. In germline, CDR1 is MNHEY, CDR2 SMNVEV (reference sequence). The CDR3 spans 15 residues. The CDR3 loop is CASSLVSLTGIEQFF. The CDR3 DNA sequence: TGTGCCAGCAGTTTAGTATCCCTAACAGGGATTGAGCAGTTCTTC.

The chain joins TRBV6-5 to TRBJ1-2, with TRBD1 matching over 8 bases. The germline gives CDR1 MNHEY, CDR2 SVGAGI. This CDR3 has 15 residues. J gave up 7 bases and V 0 bases, and 7 bases lay outside the gene matches. CDR3 DNA: TGTGCCAGCAGTTACTCCTTTGGACAGGGAGCTGGCTACACCTTC. Protein: CASSYSFGQGAGYTF.

The chain uses TRBV9 and TRBJ2-7, with D possibly TRBD2 on 5 matching bases. Trimming cost V 0 bases and J 2 bases, with 12 bases left between them. CDR3 length: 15 amino acids. Looked up from germline, CDR1 is SGDLS and CDR2 is YYNGEE. The CDR3 spells CASSVDPEATYEQYF. The CDR3 DNA sequence: TGTGCCAGCAGCGTAGACCCGGAGGCAACCTACGAGCAGTACTTC.

V usage is TRBV15 and J usage is TRBJ2-4; tentative D call: TRBD2 (6 bases). The V gene lost 5 bases and the J gene lost 5 bases, with 7 bases spanning the gap. Germline V gene lookup returns CDR1 LNHNV and CDR2 YYDKDF (reference sequence). The CDR3 consists of 12 residues. In DNA form, the CDR3 reads TGTGCCACCAGCCAGCGGGAAAACATTCAGTACTTC. Amino acids: CATSQRENIQYF.

The J gene is TRBJ1-6, the V gene TRBV4-2; maybe TRBD1 (5 bases). The CDR3 runs 18 residues. V was cut by 0 bases and J by 1 base, with 13 bases left in between. Germline-derived CDR1 and CDR2 are LGHNA and YNFKEQ. The DNA of the CDR3 is TGTGCCAGCAGCCAAGACCAATGGGGGGAATCCTATAATTCACCCCTCCACTTT. Translating gives CASSQDQWGESYNSPLHF.

The chain uses TRBV14 and TRBJ2-3, with TRBD2 identical over 9 bases. This CDR3 is built from 16 residues. Trimming took 5 bases from V and 2 from J; bases not matched to a gene: 8. Germline V gene lookup returns CDR1 SGHDN and CDR2 FVKESK. The CDR3 reads CASSSRLAGFTDTQYF. The CDR3 nucleotides are TGTGCCAGCAGCAGTCGCCTAGCGGGGTTCACAGATACGCAGTATTTT.

This chain uses TRBV7-2 with TRBJ2-7, with D tentatively TRBD2 (6 bases). The CDR3 consists of 13 residues. Per the germline V gene, CDR1 is SGHTA and CDR2 is FQGNSA. Trimming left V 5 bases short and J 6 bases short, with 14 bases between. The CDR3 reads CASSRQTSSEQYF. The CDR3 nucleotides read TGTGCCAGCAGCAGACAAACTAGCTCCGAGCAGTACTTC.

The chain uses TRBV6-5 and TRBJ2-1; TRBD1 matches at 7 bases. The length of the CDR3 is 15 residues. J lost 7 bases, V lost 6 bases, and 12 bases had no gene match. The germline gives CDR1 MNHEY, CDR2 SVGAGI. The CDR3 region is CASSELQGQWNEQFF. The DNA for the CDR3 is TGTGCCAGCAGCGAATTACAGGGGCAATGGAATGAGCAGTTCTTC.

Here the CDR3 DNA reads TGTGCCAGCAGTTACGGGACAAATGAGCAGTACTTC. Amino acid sequence: CASSYGTNEQYF. The V gene is TRBV6-5, the J gene TRBJ2-7; a weak D match, TRBD1 (6 bases). The V gene's germline CDR1 is MNHEY and CDR2 SVGAGI. Between the trimmed V and J ends, which lost 2 bases and 7 bases, there was a span of 9 bases. This CDR3 is built from 12 residues.

The gene calls are TRBV9 and TRBJ1-2; 9 nucleotides match TRBD1. Germline V gene sequence: CDR1 SGDLS, CDR2 YYNGEE. The CDR3 is 15 residues long. With 3 bases clipped from V and 1 base from J, the junction kept 4 bases outside the gene matches. The CDR3: CASSAWTGVNYGYTF. In nucleotides, the CDR3 is TGTGCCAGCAGCGCCTGGACAGGGGTTAACTATGGCTACACCTTC.

This clone was seen a handful of times. This chain links TRBV9 with TRBJ1-1; D is perhaps TRBD1 (5 bases). V lost 6 bases and J 1 base, leaving 16 bases between the germline ends. The CDR3 covers 15 residues. Germline CDR1 SGDLS, CDR2 YYNGEE. CDR3 bases: TGTGCCAGCACGGCAGGGATAATTCAGAACACTGAAGCTTTCTTT. Protein product: CASTAGIIQNTEAFF. The variable domain in full, with the rest retrieved from reference TRBV9 and TRBJ1-1, is DSGVTQTPKHLITATGQRVTLRCSPRSGDLSVYWYQQSLDQGLQFLIQYYNGEERAKGNILERFSAQQFPDLHSELNLSSLELGDSALYFCASTAGIIQNTEAFFGQGTRLTVV.

The CDR3 nucleotides read TGTGCCAGCAGCTTAGGGACAGGGAGCCAGCCCCAGCATTTT. Translation: CASSLGTGSQPQHF. The genes are TRBV11-2 and TRBJ1-5; TRBD1 matches at 8 bases. J gave up 7 bases and V 1 base, and 3 bases lay outside the gene matches. Germline V gives CDR1 SGHAT, CDR2 FQNNGV. The CDR3 contains 14 residues.

This clone has just one count. This CDR3 is CASSPELVYNEQFF. The CDR3 region has the DNA TGTGCCAGCAGCCCGGAACTAGTTTACAATGAGCAGTTCTTC. J is TRBJ2-1 and V is TRBV7-2; D possibly corresponds to TRBD2 (5 bases). The CDR3 is made up of 14 amino acids. In germline, CDR1 is SGHTA, CDR2 FQGNSA. V was cut by 5 bases and J by 4 bases, with 12 bases left in between.

This rearrangement joins TRBV5-1 to TRBJ2-1; 7 nucleotides line up with TRBD2. This CDR3 is 15 amino acids long. Germline CDR1 SGHRS, CDR2 YFSETQ. The J segment lost 6 bases and the V segment lost 0 bases, leaving 6 bases of the junction unmatched. The CDR3 DNA sequence: TGCGCCAGCAGCTTGGATGCGGGAGTGCGCAATGAGCAGTTCTTC. Amino acids: CASSLDAGVRNEQFF.

The V call is TRBV4-2, the J call TRBJ2-3; 8 bases are shared with TRBD2. The CDR3 runs to 20 residues. Germline V gives CDR1 LGHNA, CDR2 YNFKEQ. V shed 0 bases and J 2 bases; nucleotides not matched to a gene: 16. The CDR3 bases are TGTGCCAGCAGCCAAGAAATGAGGACAAGCGGGAGAATTATCACAGATACGCAGTATTTT. It encodes CASSQEMRTSGRIITDTQYF.

The CDR3 loop is CASNRDSSYNEQFF. CDR3 DNA sequence: TGCGCCAGCAACCGGGACAGCTCCTACAATGAGCAGTTCTTC. V gene TRBV5-1 combines with J gene TRBJ2-1; 7 bases agree with TRBD1. With V trimmed by 6 bases and J by 0 bases, 3 bases remained unmatched. Looked up from germline, CDR1 is SGHRS and CDR2 is YFSETQ. The CDR3 extends over 14 amino acids.

This clone was seen only a few times. CDR3 region: CASSGGRANTGELFF. The CDR3 DNA reads TGTGCCAGCAGCGGAGGCCGCGCGAACACCGGGGAGCTGTTTTTT. The chain employs TRBV5-4 and TRBJ2-2; D perhaps matches TRBD2 (5 bases). This CDR3 is 15 amino acids long. Trimming stripped 4 bases from V and 0 bases from J, with 10 bases between. Germline V gene data show CDR1 as SGHNT and CDR2 as YYREEE (reference sequence). Based on the CDR3 plus reference TRBV5-4 and TRBJ2-2, the full variable domain is ETGVTQSPTHLIKTRGQQVTLRCSSQSGHNTVSWYQQALGQGPQFIFQYYREEENGRGNFPPRFSGLQFPNYSSELNVNALELDDSALYLCASSGGRANTGELFFGEGSRLTVL.

This sequence joins TRBV7-8 and TRBJ2-7; 10 bases line up with TRBD2. CDR1 SGHVS and CDR2 FQNEAQ come from the germline V gene. The CDR3 runs 16 residues. Losses at the gene ends were 5 bases for V and 1 base for J; bases not matched to a gene: 8. The CDR3 DNA is TGTGCCAGCAGCCCCAGACTAGCGGGTTATTCCTACGAGCAGTACTTC. Protein sequence: CASSPRLAGYSYEQYF.